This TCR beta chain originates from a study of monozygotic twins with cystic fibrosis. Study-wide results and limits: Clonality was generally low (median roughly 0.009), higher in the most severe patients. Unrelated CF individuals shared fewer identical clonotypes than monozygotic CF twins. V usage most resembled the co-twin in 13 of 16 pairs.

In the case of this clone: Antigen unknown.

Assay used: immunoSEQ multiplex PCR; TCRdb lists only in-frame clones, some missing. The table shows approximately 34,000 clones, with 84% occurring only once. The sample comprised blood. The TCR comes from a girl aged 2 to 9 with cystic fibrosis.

CDR3 sequence (DNA): TGTGCCAGCAGCTTAGAGGGGGCTCTTAGCACAGATACGCAGTATTTT. Translation gives CASSLEGALSTDTQYF. The chain uses TRBV7-8 and TRBJ2-3, with TRBD1 matching over 7 bases. CDR3 length equals 16 residues. In germline, CDR1 is SGHVS, CDR2 FQNEAQ. With V trimmed by 1 base and J by 0 bases, 4 bases remained unmatched.